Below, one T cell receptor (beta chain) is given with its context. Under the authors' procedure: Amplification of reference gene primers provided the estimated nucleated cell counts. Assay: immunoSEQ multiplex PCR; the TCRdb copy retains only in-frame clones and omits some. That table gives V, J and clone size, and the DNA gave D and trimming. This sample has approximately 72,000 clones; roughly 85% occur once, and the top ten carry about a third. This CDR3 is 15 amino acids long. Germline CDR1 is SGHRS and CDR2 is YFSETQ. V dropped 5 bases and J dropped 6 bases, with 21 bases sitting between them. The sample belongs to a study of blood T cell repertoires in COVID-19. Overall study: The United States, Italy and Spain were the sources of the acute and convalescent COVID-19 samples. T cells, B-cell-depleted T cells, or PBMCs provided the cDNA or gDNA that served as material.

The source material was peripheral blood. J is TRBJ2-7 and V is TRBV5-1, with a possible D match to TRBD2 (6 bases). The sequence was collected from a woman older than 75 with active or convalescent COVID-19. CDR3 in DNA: TGCGCCAGCAGTCCCCCGGGTCGCACGCGGGGCGAGCAGTACTTC. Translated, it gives CASSPPGRTRGEQYF.